The rows below give T cell receptor beta chains drawn from one sample of a study of T cell repertoires in cytomegalovirus infection. TCRdb re-analysed the reads in MiXCR, keeping a single row per CDR3 protein. The sample has fewer than 250,000 distinct CDR3 sequences; 9% to 15% are singletons. The sequenced sample was PBMCs. The receptors were gathered from a human donor in good health (CMV status not recorded). Some clones in this sample may be carry-over from other donors' samples. Each CDR3 is given without its conserved first and last residue.

j_call: TRBJ1-5; v_call: TRBV20-1; cdr3_aa: SARLGRGQPQH
j_call: TRBJ1-1; v_call: TRBV6-5; cdr3_aa: ASSYAPFVGAEAF
j_call: TRBJ1-2; v_call: TRBV2; cdr3_aa: ASREDSYGYT
j_call: TRBJ2-2; v_call: TRBV7-2; cdr3_aa: ASGVWRNTGELF
j_call: TRBJ2-7; v_call: TRBV7-2; cdr3_aa: ASSLGLAGAHEQY
j_call: TRBJ2-7; v_call: TRBV7-2; cdr3_aa: ASSFAGTGGYEQY
j_call: TRBJ1-2; v_call: TRBV19; cdr3_aa: ASSSVRGYT
j_call: TRBJ2-1; v_call: TRBV4-1; cdr3_aa: ASSHQRRDEQF
j_call: TRBJ1-1; v_call: TRBV11-3; cdr3_aa: ASSPHQGRTEAF
j_call: TRBJ2-7; v_call: TRBV19; cdr3_aa: ASSQEPGLLSYEQY
j_call: TRBJ2-1; v_call: TRBV6-2/TRBV6-3; cdr3_aa: ASYSPGLAPF
j_call: TRBJ1-1; v_call: TRBV7-9; cdr3_aa: ASSLPPDTEAF
j_call: TRBJ1-5; v_call: TRBV20-1; cdr3_aa: SASPPGQGGNQPQH
j_call: TRBJ2-7; v_call: TRBV19; cdr3_aa: ASSGPRSYEQY
j_call: TRBJ1-2; v_call: TRBV29-1; cdr3_aa: SVEGPQDGGYGYT
j_call: TRBJ2-1; v_call: TRBV6-2/TRBV6-3; cdr3_aa: ASSSGLAGQF
j_call: TRBJ1-1; v_call: TRBV2; cdr3_aa: ASSGSRVTEAF
j_call: TRBJ2-7; v_call: TRBV7-2; cdr3_aa: ASSRETGREQY
j_call: TRBJ2-3; v_call: TRBV20-1; cdr3_aa: SAEGQGDQDTQY
j_call: TRBJ2-7; v_call: TRBV7-3; cdr3_aa: ASSPHASYEQY
j_call: TRBJ1-6; v_call: TRBV7-2; cdr3_aa: ASRDFRARSYNSPLH
j_call: TRBJ2-7; v_call: TRBV2; cdr3_aa: ASSVLAGSYEQY
j_call: TRBJ2-5; v_call: TRBV6-2/TRBV6-3; cdr3_aa: ASSYSLAGQNWKETQY
j_call: TRBJ2-7; v_call: TRBV5-5; cdr3_aa: ASSLEWQAAPYEQY
j_call: TRBJ2-7; v_call: TRBV12-3/TRBV12-4; cdr3_aa: ASRSAADSYEQY
j_call: TRBJ2-3; v_call: TRBV29-1; cdr3_aa: SVEPLLGSGKVDTQY
j_call: TRBJ1-6; v_call: TRBV5-1; cdr3_aa: ASSLMGQQGSPLH
j_call: TRBJ1-5; v_call: TRBV12-3/TRBV12-4; cdr3_aa: ASSLGGGAQPQH
j_call: TRBJ2-6; v_call: TRBV29-1; cdr3_aa: SVDEGAGANVLT
j_call: TRBJ2-6; v_call: TRBV4-2; cdr3_aa: ASSLPANVLT
j_call: TRBJ2-7; v_call: TRBV4-3; cdr3_aa: ASSPKNSGRAYEQY
j_call: TRBJ2-5; v_call: TRBV20-1; cdr3_aa: SARGGGLQETQY
j_call: TRBJ2-1; v_call: TRBV9; cdr3_aa: ASSYSWRTSGGAEQF
j_call: TRBJ1-2; v_call: TRBV19; cdr3_aa: ASSLGPDVGYT
j_call: TRBJ1-2; v_call: TRBV7-2; cdr3_aa: ASSRGAQTINYGYT
j_call: TRBJ1-2; v_call: TRBV24-1; cdr3_aa: ATSDEGTTRGYT
j_call: TRBJ1-5; v_call: TRBV19; cdr3_aa: ASSLFGTDNQPQH
j_call: TRBJ1-3; v_call: TRBV6-5; cdr3_aa: ASSYSGTGAEGNTIY
j_call: TRBJ1-4; v_call: TRBV25-1; cdr3_aa: ASSEASRVRDEKLF
j_call: TRBJ2-1; v_call: TRBV5-4; cdr3_aa: ASSFGSSRPNEQF
j_call: TRBJ2-5; v_call: TRBV20-1; cdr3_aa: SAPLGETQY
j_call: TRBJ1-1; v_call: TRBV2; cdr3_aa: ASREDLKEAF
j_call: TRBJ2-1; v_call: TRBV19; cdr3_aa: ASSSPPGDEQF
j_call: TRBJ1-1; v_call: TRBV2; cdr3_aa: ASSHRAPNTEAF
j_call: TRBJ2-5; v_call: TRBV7-2; cdr3_aa: ASSLETGAQETQY
j_call: TRBJ1-1; v_call: TRBV6-1; cdr3_aa: ATERDSEAF
j_call: TRBJ1-2; v_call: TRBV7-9; cdr3_aa: ASSLAGQGNDYGYT
j_call: TRBJ1-1; v_call: TRBV6-2/TRBV6-3; cdr3_aa: ATSENTEAF
j_call: TRBJ2-7; v_call: TRBV28; cdr3_aa: ASNGRGPLLQY
j_call: TRBJ1-4; v_call: TRBV7-2; cdr3_aa: ASTADRISEKLF
j_call: TRBJ2-7; v_call: TRBV2; cdr3_aa: ASVASGTSYEQY
j_call: TRBJ1-1; v_call: TRBV7-9; cdr3_aa: ASSLWGQGDTEAF
j_call: TRBJ2-3; v_call: TRBV7-9; cdr3_aa: ASSSTRTDTQY
j_call: TRBJ2-2; v_call: TRBV6-2/TRBV6-3; cdr3_aa: ASSQVNTGELF
j_call: TRBJ1-4; v_call: TRBV7-2; cdr3_aa: ASSFSGGFNEKLF
j_call: TRBJ2-5; v_call: TRBV7-3; cdr3_aa: ASSLLGFQETQY
j_call: TRBJ2-3; v_call: TRBV6-1; cdr3_aa: ASSFPGLGADTQY
j_call: TRBJ2-7; v_call: TRBV6-2/TRBV6-3; cdr3_aa: ASRPGLAVHYEQY
j_call: TRBJ2-5; v_call: TRBV28; cdr3_aa: ASSLGLDLGGRETQY
j_call: TRBJ2-7; v_call: TRBV28; cdr3_aa: ASSLFTGEKY